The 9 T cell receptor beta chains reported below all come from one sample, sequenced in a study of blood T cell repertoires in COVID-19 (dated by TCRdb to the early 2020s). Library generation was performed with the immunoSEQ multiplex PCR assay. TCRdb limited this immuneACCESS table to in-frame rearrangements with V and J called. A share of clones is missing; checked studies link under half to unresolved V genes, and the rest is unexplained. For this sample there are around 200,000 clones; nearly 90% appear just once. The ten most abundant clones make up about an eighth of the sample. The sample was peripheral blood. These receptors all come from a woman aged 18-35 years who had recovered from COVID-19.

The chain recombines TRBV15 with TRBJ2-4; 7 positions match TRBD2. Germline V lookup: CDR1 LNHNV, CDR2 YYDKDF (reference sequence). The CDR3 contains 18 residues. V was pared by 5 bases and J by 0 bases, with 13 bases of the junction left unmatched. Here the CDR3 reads CATSPSLSGALAKNIQYF. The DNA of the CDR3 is TGTGCCACCAGCCCGTCGTTAAGCGGGGCTTTAGCCAAAAACATTCAGTACTTC.

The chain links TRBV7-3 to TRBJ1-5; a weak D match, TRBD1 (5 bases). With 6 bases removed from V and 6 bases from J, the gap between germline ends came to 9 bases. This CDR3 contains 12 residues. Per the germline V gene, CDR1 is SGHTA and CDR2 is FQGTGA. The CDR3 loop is CASSNGGQPQHF. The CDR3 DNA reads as TGTGCCAGCAGTAACGGGGGTCAGCCCCAGCATTTT. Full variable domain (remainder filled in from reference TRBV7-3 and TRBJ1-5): GAGVSQTPSNKVTEKGKYVELRCDPISGHTALYWYRQSLGQGPEFLIYFQGTGAADDSGLPNDRFFAVRPEGSVSTLKIQRTERGDSAVYLCASSNGGQPQHFGDGTRLSIL.

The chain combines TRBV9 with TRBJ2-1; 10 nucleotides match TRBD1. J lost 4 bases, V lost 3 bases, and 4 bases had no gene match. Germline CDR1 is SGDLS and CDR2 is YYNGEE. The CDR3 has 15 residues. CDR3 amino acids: CASSGGQGVYNEQFF. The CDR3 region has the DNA TGTGCCAGCAGCGGAGGACAGGGGGTATACAATGAGCAGTTCTTC.

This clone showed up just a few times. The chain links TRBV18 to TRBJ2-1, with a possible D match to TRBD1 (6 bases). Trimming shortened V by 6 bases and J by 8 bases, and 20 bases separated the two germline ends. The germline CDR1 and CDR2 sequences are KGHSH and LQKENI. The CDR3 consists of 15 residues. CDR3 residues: CASSRGQQRSDEQFF. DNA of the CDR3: TGTGCCAGCTCCCGCGGACAGCAAAGGAGTGATGAGCAGTTCTTC. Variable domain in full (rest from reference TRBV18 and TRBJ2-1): NAGVMQNPRHLVRRRGQEARLRCSPMKGHSHVYWYRQLPEEGLKFMVYLQKENIIDESGMPKERFSAEFPKEGPSILRIQQVVRGDSAAYFCASSRGQQRSDEQFFGPGTRLTVL.

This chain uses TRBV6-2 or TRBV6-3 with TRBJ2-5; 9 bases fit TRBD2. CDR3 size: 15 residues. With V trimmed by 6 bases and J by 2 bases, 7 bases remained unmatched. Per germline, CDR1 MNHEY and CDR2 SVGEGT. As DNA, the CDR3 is TGTGCCAGCAGCCGGGGACTAGCCATTCAAGAGACCCAGTACTTC. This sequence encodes CASSRGLAIQETQYF.

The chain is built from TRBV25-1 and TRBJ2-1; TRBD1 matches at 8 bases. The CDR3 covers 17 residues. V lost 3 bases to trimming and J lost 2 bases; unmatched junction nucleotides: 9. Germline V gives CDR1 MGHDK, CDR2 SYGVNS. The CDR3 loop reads CASSDHLQGVPYNEQFF. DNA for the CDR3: TGTGCCAGCAGTGATCATCTACAGGGGGTACCCTACAATGAGCAGTTCTTC.

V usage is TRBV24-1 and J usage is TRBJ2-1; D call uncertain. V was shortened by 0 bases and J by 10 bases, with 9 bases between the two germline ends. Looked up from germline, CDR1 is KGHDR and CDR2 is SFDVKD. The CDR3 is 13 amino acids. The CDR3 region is CATSDLLRAEQFF. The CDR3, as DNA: TGTGCCACCAGTGATTTGCTTAGAGCGGAGCAGTTCTTC.

The CDR3 sequence is CASLPLAGLIDEQFF. CDR3 DNA: TGCGCCAGCCTTCCTTTAGCGGGACTAATAGATGAGCAGTTCTTC. V gene TRBV5-1 combines with J gene TRBJ2-1; 8 bases are a match to TRBD2. V lost 7 bases to trimming and J lost 8 bases; unmatched junction nucleotides: 14. Germline V CDR1 and CDR2: SGHRS, YFSETQ. This CDR3 region has 15 residues. The full variable domain, its missing parts supplied by reference TRBV5-1 and TRBJ2-1, is KAGVTQTPRYLIKTRGQQVTLSCSPISGHRSVSWYQQTPGQGLQFLFEYFSETQRNKGNFPGRFSGRQFSNSRSEMNVSTLELGDSALYLCASLPLAGLIDEQFFGPGTRLTVL.

Written as DNA, the CDR3 is TGTGCCAGCCACAAGGGGGGGTCGGGTCAGCCCCAGCATTTT. Amino acids: CASHKGGSGQPQHF. The genes are TRBV7-9 and TRBJ1-5; D is possibly TRBD1 (6 bases). Trimming shortened V by 8 bases and J by 6 bases, and 17 bases separated the two germline ends. The CDR3 extends over 14 amino acids. Germline V gives CDR1 SEHNR, CDR2 FQNEAQ (reference sequence).